This T cell receptor (beta chain) comes out of a study of cytomegalovirus exposure and HLA in healthy donors (dated 2017 in TCRdb). With respect to the entire study: An earlier analysis of 587 of the donors reported 276 Gb of sequence data and around 100 million unique TCR beta sequences obtained from some 200 million T cells. Approximately 310 gigabases of sequencing data and roughly 80 million unique TCR sequences made up an early release that covered some 640 HLA-typed donors. Of the 300 to 450 genotyped donors, 81% fell in the genetic ancestry cluster associated with self-reported Caucasian donors. The study aimed to test whether cataloging public T cell receptors could reveal signatures of past pathogen exposure. The study used immunosequencing to profile the T cell repertoires of 666 subjects and linked those repertoires to cytomegalovirus serostatus. In addition to the first cohort of 666 subjects, a separate validation cohort of 120 different subjects was used. To predict cytomegalovirus infection status, the study combined high-throughput TCR immunosequencing, statistical association of individual TCRs with disease status, and machine learning. In a later analysis, previously published TCR beta repertoires from about 670 donors were re-analyzed and high-resolution HLA genotyping was added so that TCR occurrence patterns could be studied. Rather than drawing on any new phenotypic data, the later analysis identified candidate immune exposures from TCR beta sequences and the way those sequences occurred across donors. An earlier analysis of fewer than 700 of the donors applied high-throughput TCR beta sequencing to assess whether each TCR beta V gene segment acted as functional or pseudogenic. Alongside the repertoire data, information on donor age, sex, ethnicity and CMV serostatus was compiled. A later genetic analysis used genome-wide SNP genotypes for about three fifths of the 666 donors, treating that subset as a discovery cohort. All discovery cohort repertoires had been generated using a single sequencing platform. HLA typing included class I and class II loci at four-digit resolution. Typing coverage differed by locus: A, B, C, DRB1 and DQB1 were typed in about 629-640 donors, DQA1 in roughly 510, DPA1 in over 600, and DPB1 in 472. About 5 DR-DQ haplotypes were handled as single units for association and clustering, since linkage in the cohort was strong. Among 398 genotyped donors of the cohort, an average of about 240,000 unique TCR beta nucleotide sequences were sequenced per donor, around 20% of them non-productive. Study-wide findings and limitations: Because counts were too low, some 16 rarely observed V segments, including chromosome 9 orphons, were excluded from the earlier analysis of several hundred of the donors. Most TCR sequences were seen in very few donors, while some public TCRs were found in many individuals. In a later analysis, most CMV-associated TCR beta chains were found to appear HLA-restricted, with HLA associations seemingly driven largely by CMV exposure. In a later analysis, HLA-associated TCR beta chains were found to be more clonally expanded and to have lower generation probabilities than equally common non-associated chains. Sequencing depth was assumed to be roughly uniform across donors in the presence/absence analyses, though that assumption may not hold. Some IMGT-functional V segments, including TRBV6-2 and TRBV6-3, could not be distinguished by the 87-base-pair reads and were therefore excluded. The study gave a list of under 200 TCR beta chains associated with cytomegalovirus. Immune exposure information for the cohort was limited to CMV serostatus. In an earlier analysis of some 640 of the donors, most TCR beta V segments were observed in productive rearrangements about 90% or about 30% of the time, broadly matching IMGT annotations. When HLA alleles, especially DR and DQ, strongly co-occurred, TCR associations were difficult to assign to individual alleles. Because some donors lacked HLA typing at each locus, the association tests relied only on the typed subset. According to a later genetic analysis, donors in an Asian-associated ancestry cluster had fewer N-insertions in productive TCRs than the approximately 670-donor mean. The classifier was reported to diagnose cytomegalovirus status with high specificity and sensitivity in both the original cohort and the validation cohort. The sequencing pipeline was judged likely to have produced a cluster of highly shared sequence variants as a technical artifact. Three of the identified cytomegalovirus-associated TCR beta chains were confirmed in vitro to be specific for cytomegalovirus antigens. It was suggested by the authors that the approach could potentially be generalized to other disease states and immunological phenotypes. Correlated functional status among segregating V segments might reflect linkage disequilibrium, but an unknown experimental factor could not be ruled out. This cohort had only TCR beta chains sequenced, and the lack of alpha or paired-chain data limited which features could be detected. In a later genetic analysis, a missense DCLRE1C variant was associated with V-gene and J-gene trimming of TCR beta chains, and the association was replicated in an independent cohort. Several of the top co-occurrence clusters appeared to be linked to parvovirus B19, influenza, CMV and Epstein-Barr virus, according to a later analysis. A further reported finding was that TCR beta sequences accurately predicted the HLA-A and HLA-B alleles for most subjects in the first cohort. In a later analysis, TCR association rates were found to vary across HLA loci, with the most associated TCRs seen for DRB1 alleles and the fewest for HLA-C alleles. At a false discovery rate of 0.05, a later analysis linked 15,000 to 20,000 TCR beta sequences to specific HLA alleles.

Library generation was performed with the immunoSEQ multiplex PCR assay. A mixture of 60 forward primers for TCR Vbeta segments and 13 reverse primers for TCR Jbeta segments was used in the multiplex PCR. Amplification of the CDR3 region of rearranged TCR beta genes was performed with a multiplex PCR assay on genomic DNA. Amplified TCR beta libraries were sequenced as 87-base-pair reads on the Illumina HiSeq System. The paper's processing steps were these. Across the roughly 700 repertoires, a later analysis counted 60 million to 90 million unique TCR beta chains, some 11 million of which were shared by at least two donors. Raw reads were error-corrected and collapsed into unique sequences by a nearest-neighbor algorithm in which closely related sequences were merged to remove PCR and sequencing errors. To assign V, D and J gene segments, CDR3 sequences were aligned to IMGT reference sequences. For a sequence to be retained, a match of at least six nucleotides was required to both a V gene segment and a J gene segment. A rearrangement counted as productive if the CDR3 had no stop codons and remained in frame with V and J, and every other rearrangement counted as non-productive. CDR3 was defined according to IMGT convention as the region running from the second conserved V-encoded cysteine to the conserved J-encoded phenylalanine. The earlier analysis of about 590 of the donors excluded sequences that lacked an unambiguous match to a single V gene segment. In an earlier analysis of 587 of the donors, V segments were called functional above 56.7% productive rearrangements and were called segregating when the between-donor standard deviation exceeded 5%. A statistical classification framework was built for diagnosing cytomegalovirus status from the catalog of TCR beta chain sequences. A later analysis assigned V and J genes by comparing TCR nucleotide sequences with IMGT/GENE-DB human TR gene sequences. The TCRdist pipeline was used in a later analysis to assign CDR3 sequences and most-parsimonious VDJ recombination scenarios. A later analysis defined each TCR beta chain by its CDR3 amino acid sequence plus V-gene family, and excluded reads lacking a unique V-gene family. A later analysis removed 550 to 650 highly shared, low-generation-probability nucleotide sequences to deal with suspected cross-contamination and a sequencing artifact. In a later analysis, a clonal expansion index for each public chain was calculated from normalized within-repertoire ranks of inferred template counts. In a later analysis, generation probabilities were computed with a VDJ recombination model fitted to out-of-frame rearrangements, and the resulting probabilities were checked against IGoR. A later analysis scored TCR-TCR, TCR-HLA and TCR-CMV co-occurrence with hypergeometric tests, applying a repertoire-size bias correction to TCR pairs. False discovery rates were estimated in a later analysis by permuting HLA or CMV assignments 20 times. A later analysis grouped co-occurring TCRs with DBSCAN, adding TCRdist sequence similarity when clustering within HLA-allele-positive subsets. For co-occurrence clustering, repertoires with fewer than 30,000 or more than 120,000 public chains were excluded, along with 4 to 6 repertoires with anomalous nucleotide sharing. TCRdb limited this immuneACCESS table to in-frame rearrangements with V and J called. A share of clones is missing; checked studies link under half to unresolved V genes, and the rest is unexplained. V, J and clone size derive from that table, while D and trimming were established from the DNA sequence. This sample lists 110,000 or so clones; 67% were detected once. The ten largest clonotypes hold almost 8.5% of the sample.

To note about this clone: Its antigen target is currently unknown. One base away there is no much larger clone; base qualities are not given.

Trimmed from V: 5 bases; trimmed from J: 3 bases; junction bases lacking a gene match: 6. The CDR3 runs 15 amino acids, cysteine and phenylalanine included. The entry retains the CDR3 DNA only, 45 bases that are in frame from base 1. CDR1 is given as LNHDA and CDR2 as SQIVND, both from the germline V gene (reference sequence). In total, about 650 healthy bone marrow donors made up the cohort. All cohort members were sampled while nominally healthy, although unrecorded immune exposures were likely present. The donor was CMV seropositive and belonged to the group of about 290 seropositive cohort members. A peripheral blood sample was collected from each donor, and TCR beta sequencing was performed on peripheral blood mononuclear cells. Genomic DNA extraction from the blood cell samples was performed with the Qiagen DNeasy Blood Extraction Kit.

The receptor comes from a man aged 18 to 30 in good health and CMV-seropositive. Recombination linked TRBV19 to TRBJ1-2; TRBD1 matches 10 bases in the middle. The specimen sequenced was PBMCs. The CDR3 here reads CASSPWTGGDYGYTF. The DNA reads as follows: TGTGCCAGTAGTCCTTGGACAGGGGGGGACTATGGCTACACCTTC.